These 32 T cell receptor beta chains came from one sample sequenced in a study of shared clonotypes between healthy human individuals. Here immunoSEQ multiplex PCR was the method, and the copy in TCRdb shows in-frame clones only, minus some. The data show more than 550,000 clones, 90% seen once. The sample taken for sequencing was memory CD8+ T cells from PBMCs. As for subset: CD45RO+ cells pooled with CCR7-negative TemRA cells. The receptors shown here come from a man aged 18 to 30 in good health. Some clones in this sample may be carry-over from other donors' samples.

The V and J genes are TRBV27 and TRBJ1-4; weak D call: TRBD1 (5 bases). The germline V gene encodes CDR1 MNHEY and CDR2 SMNVEV (reference sequence). Trimming took off 7 bases at V and 5 bases at J, with 14 bases between the two ends. The CDR3 sequence is 14 residues long. Here the CDR3 reads CASTTGGGNEKLFF. CDR3 nucleotides: TGTGCCAGCACTACGGGGGGAGGGAATGAAAAACTGTTTTTT.

The gene calls are TRBV28 and TRBJ2-5; tentative D call: TRBD1 (6 bases). Germline V gene sequence: CDR1 MDHEN, CDR2 SYDVKM. The CDR3 consists of 17 residues. The V end lost 1 base, the J end lost 1 base, and 16 bases lay between the germline ends. Here the CDR3 reads CASSLSKAGQLQETQYF. Here the CDR3 DNA reads TGTGCCAGCAGTTTATCTAAGGCCGGACAGCTCCAAGAGACCCAGTACTTC.

The chain combines TRBV30 with TRBJ2-1, with D possibly TRBD2 on 6 matching bases. Trimming shortened V by 2 bases and J by 8 bases, and 13 bases separated the two germline ends. The CDR3 loop spans 13 amino acids. Germline CDR1 GTSNPN, CDR2 SVGIG (reference sequence). CDR3: CAWSNLLADEQFF. DNA for the CDR3: TGTGCCTGGAGTAATCTACTAGCCGATGAGCAGTTCTTC.

The J gene is TRBJ2-7, the V gene TRBV7-3, with D unresolved. Per the germline V gene, CDR1 is SGHTA and CDR2 is FQGTGA. CDR3 length: 14 amino acids. Trimming took 1 base from V and 3 from J, leaving 10 bases between them. The DNA for the CDR3 is TGTGCCAGCAGCTTAAATCGTGGGGACTACGAGCAGTACTTC. This sequence encodes CASSLNRGDYEQYF.

This clone was found once. The V gene is TRBV27, the J gene TRBJ1-2, with D possibly TRBD1 on 5 matching bases. The V end lost 6 bases, the J end lost 3 bases, and 17 bases lay between the germline ends. In germline, CDR1 is MNHEY, CDR2 SMNVEV (reference sequence). The CDR3 loop spans 15 amino acids. This chain's CDR3 is CASRGWGDVDYGYTF. CDR3 in DNA: TGTGCCAGCAGGGGGTGGGGGGATGTGGACTATGGCTACACCTTC.

This sequence joins TRBV7-2 and TRBJ2-1; 10 bases are shared with TRBD2. The germline CDR1 and CDR2 sequences are SGHTA and FQGNSA. The CDR3 runs to 16 residues. The V and J ends lost 5 bases and 4 bases, in that order; junction bases with no gene match: 8. CDR3 in amino acids: CASSPNGLADYNEQFF. For the CDR3, the DNA is TGTGCCAGCAGCCCCAACGGACTAGCGGATTACAATGAGCAGTTCTTC.

V gene TRBV27 combines with J gene TRBJ1-6, with D possibly TRBD1 on 6 matching bases. Looked up from germline, CDR1 is MNHEY and CDR2 is SMNVEV (reference sequence). This CDR3 is built from 17 residues. V was cut by 2 bases and J by 6 bases, with 17 bases left in between. The CDR3 nucleotides are TGTGCCAGCAGTTTAGTTCAGGTCAGGGGTTCTAATTCACCCCTCCACTTT. This sequence encodes CASSLVQVRGSNSPLHF.

Only one count was recorded for this clone. This chain connects TRBV27 to TRBJ2-3; 9 bases line up with TRBD1. Per germline, CDR1 MNHEY and CDR2 SMNVEV (reference sequence). The junction had 15 bases not matched to a gene; V was cut back by 6 bases and J by 8 bases. This CDR3 has 16 residues. The CDR3 nucleotides read TGTGCCAGCAGCCGACTCACCGGGACAGGGAGTGGTACGCAGTATTTT. Amino acids: CASSRLTGTGSGTQYF.

V usage is TRBV7-2 and J usage is TRBJ2-1, with no clear D. The CDR3 loop spans 15 amino acids. Between the trimmed V and J ends, which lost 5 bases and 7 bases, there was a span of 18 bases. Germline CDR1 is SGHTA and CDR2 is FQGNSA. The CDR3 DNA sequence: TGTGCCAGCAGCCCCCGGACGAGACCGGAAAATGAGCAGTTCTTC. This sequence encodes CASSPRTRPENEQFF.

This clone was seen once. The chain uses TRBV27 and TRBJ1-2, with TRBD1 as a possible D gene (5 bases). CDR1 is MNHEY and CDR2 is SMNVEV in the germline V gene (reference sequence). With 3 bases removed from V and 3 bases from J, the gap between germline ends came to 11 bases. The CDR3 is made up of 14 amino acids. CDR3 region: CASSFQGNDYGYTF. Written as DNA, the CDR3 is TGTGCCAGCAGTTTCCAGGGTAACGACTATGGCTACACCTTC.

This clone has a single count. The chain couples TRBV4-2 to TRBJ2-7, with D perhaps TRBD1 (6 bases). The length of the CDR3 is 16 residues. Trimming took 0 bases from V and 10 from J, leaving 22 bases between them. Germline CDR1 and CDR2: LGHNA and YNFKEQ. The DNA of the CDR3 is TGTGCCAGCAGCCAAGAGAACCCTGACAGGAACTTTGACCAGTACTTC. This translates into CASSQENPDRNFDQYF.

The rearrangement uses TRBV14 and TRBJ2-3, with 7 bases lining up with TRBD1. V shed 4 bases and J 6 bases; nucleotides not matched to a gene: 13. The CDR3 loop spans 16 amino acids. Germline assignment: CDR1 SGHDN and CDR2 FVKESK. CDR3 DNA: TGTGCCAGCAGCCCAGGTCGGACAGGCGTGAAGGATACGCAGTATTTT. This encodes CASSPGRTGVKDTQYF.

The rearrangement links TRBV6-5 to TRBJ2-1; 11 positions match TRBD2. V shed 2 bases, J shed 9 bases, and the junction held 3 bases outside the gene matches. The CDR3 runs 14 residues. Germline V gives CDR1 MNHEY, CDR2 SVGAGI. CDR3 in amino acids: CASSYGLAGGEQFF. The DNA of the CDR3 is TGTGCCAGCAGTTACGGACTAGCGGGTGGTGAGCAGTTCTTC.

The CDR3 spells CASSGDGQTAGELFF. CDR3 sequence (DNA): TGTGCCAGCAGCGGGGACGGACAGACGGCCGGGGAGCTGTTTTTT. V usage is TRBV7-9 and J usage is TRBJ2-2; tentative D call: TRBD1 (6 bases). This CDR3 has 15 amino acids. Trimming took 5 bases from V and 6 from J, leaving 16 bases between them. Germline V CDR1 and CDR2: SEHNR, FQNEAQ (reference sequence).

The chain uses TRBV28 and TRBJ1-2; 12 nucleotides line up with TRBD1. The CDR3 totals 15 residues. Germline V CDR1 and CDR2: MDHEN, SYDVKM. V shed 3 bases and J 7 bases; nucleotides not matched to a gene: 6. The CDR3: CASSFLGQGAIGYTF. In nucleotides, the CDR3 is TGTGCCAGCAGTTTTTTGGGACAGGGGGCGATTGGCTACACCTTC.

This rearrangement joins TRBV6-5 to TRBJ2-7, with a possible D match to TRBD2 (5 bases). V gave up 0 bases and J gave up 2 bases, with 11 bases separating them. CDR1 and CDR2 (germline): MNHEY, SVGAGI. The CDR3 sequence is 15 residues long. The CDR3 sequence is CASSYSRETPYEQYF. In DNA form, the CDR3 reads TGTGCCAGCAGTTACTCGAGGGAAACCCCCTACGAGCAGTACTTC.

CDR3 in amino acids: CASTEEWGYSNQPQHF. Written as DNA, the CDR3 is TGTGCCAGCACAGAGGAATGGGGGTATAGCAATCAGCCCCAGCATTTT. This chain connects TRBV28 to TRBJ1-5, with D tentatively TRBD1 (5 bases). Germline V gives CDR1 MDHEN, CDR2 SYDVKM. CDR3 size: 16 residues. The V and J ends lost 7 bases and 0 bases respectively, with 16 bases between them.

The rearrangement joins TRBV28 to TRBJ2-4; the D gene is possibly TRBD1 (6 bases). Deletions cut 7 bases from V and 8 bases from J, with 21 bases between. In germline, CDR1 is MDHEN, CDR2 SYDVKM. This CDR3 is 15 amino acids long. The CDR3 protein is CASIGLGHNHYIQYF. CDR3 coding DNA: TGTGCCAGCATCGGCCTGGGACATAATCACTACATTCAGTACTTC. Full variable domain (remainder filled in from reference TRBV28 and TRBJ2-4): DVKVTQSSRYLVKRTGEKVFLECVQDMDHENMFWYRQDPGLGLRLIYFSYDVKMKEKGDIPEGYSVSREKKERFSLILESASTNQTSMYLCASIGLGHNHYIQYFGAGTRLSVL.

The rearrangement joins TRBV7-6 to TRBJ2-7; 8 nucleotides line up with TRBD2. With 1 base clipped from V and 0 bases from J, the junction kept 5 bases outside the gene matches. The CDR3 has 16 amino acids. CDR1 SGHVS and CDR2 FNYEAQ come from the germline V gene. CDR3 DNA sequence: TGTGCCAGCAGCTTAGTCAGCCGGGAGGGCTCCTACGAGCAGTACTTC. Translating gives CASSLVSREGSYEQYF.

J is TRBJ2-7 and V is TRBV18; D remains ambiguous. The CDR3 sequence is 13 residues long. The germline V gene encodes CDR1 KGHSH and CDR2 LQKENI. Trimming pared 0 bases from V and 1 base from J, leaving 4 bases between. The CDR3: CASSPPYSYEQYF. The CDR3 bases are TGTGCCAGCTCACCACCGTATTCCTACGAGCAGTACTTC.

V is TRBV4-1 and J is TRBJ2-3; possibly TRBD1 or TRBD2 for D (6 bases each). This CDR3 has 15 amino acids. Germline CDR1 and CDR2: MGHRA and YSYEKL. V lost 5 bases and J lost 0, with 12 bases in between. The CDR3 reads CASSGGGTSTDTQYF. The CDR3 coding sequence is TGCGCCAGCAGCGGAGGGGGGACTAGCACAGATACGCAGTATTTT.

This chain uses TRBV15 with TRBJ2-1; 11 bases align to TRBD1. CDR1 and CDR2 from the germline V gene are LNHNV and YYDKDF (reference sequence). The CDR3 has 17 residues. Losses at the gene ends were 3 bases for V and 9 bases for J; bases not matched to a gene: 13. The CDR3 coding sequence is TGTGCCACCAGCAGCCTACCCGGGACAGGGGGTTTTGGTGAGCAGTTCTTC. Protein product: CATSSLPGTGGFGEQFF.

V and J are TRBV28 and TRBJ2-7; 7 bases are shared with TRBD2. Germline V CDR1 and CDR2: MDHEN, SYDVKM. The CDR3 consists of 18 residues. Unmatched junction bases numbered 13, after V lost 2 bases and J lost 0 bases. CDR3 nucleotide sequence: TGTGCCAGCAGTTTACTAGAAGAGGGGCGGGAGCCCTCCTACGAGCAGTACTTC. Amino acid sequence: CASSLLEEGREPSYEQYF. Together with reference TRBV28 and TRBJ2-7, the CDR3 gives the full variable domain: DVKVTQSSRYLVKRTGEKVFLECVQDMDHENMFWYRQDPGLGLRLIYFSYDVKMKEKGDIPEGYSVSREKKERFSLILESASTNQTSMYLCASSLLEEGREPSYEQYFGPGTRLTVT.

The CDR3 is CASLRDRADEQFF. For the CDR3, the DNA is TGTGCCAGTCTGCGGGACAGGGCCGATGAGCAGTTCTTC. The V call is TRBV7-2, the J call TRBJ2-1, with TRBD1 matching 9 bases. CDR3 length: 13 residues. The V gene's germline CDR1 is SGHTA and CDR2 FQGNSA. V dropped 9 bases and J dropped 8; count of bases not matched to a gene: 8. The entire variable domain, with the rest obtained from reference TRBV7-2 and TRBJ2-1, is as follows: GAGVSQSPSNKVTEKGKDVELRCDPISGHTALYWYRQSLGQGLEFLIYFQGNSAPDKSGLPSDRFSAERTGGSVSTLTIQRTQQEDSAVYLCASLRDRADEQFFGPGTRLTVL.

The chain is built from TRBV7-9 and TRBJ2-2; TRBD1 or TRBD2 may be the D gene (6 bases each). Trimming removed 4 bases at V and 6 bases at J, with 21 bases between. The CDR3 length is 17 residues. The germline CDR1 and CDR2 sequences are SEHNR and FQNEAQ (reference sequence). The CDR3 DNA sequence: TGTGCCAGCAGCTCCGGCGCGAGCGGAGGGGGTGCCGGGGAGCTGTTTTTT. This gives the protein CASSSGASGGGAGELFF. The whole variable domain, filled in from reference TRBV7-9 and TRBJ2-2, reads DTGVSQNPRHKITKRGQNVTFRCDPISEHNRLYWYRQTLGQGPEFLTYFQNEAQLEKSRLLSDRFSAERPKGSFSTLEIQRTEQGDSAMYLCASSSGASGGGAGELFFGEGSRLTVL.

The V and J genes are TRBV10-3 and TRBJ2-1, with D possibly TRBD1 on 5 matching bases. V gave up 1 base and J gave up 4 bases, with 11 bases separating them. Germline V lookup: CDR1 ENHRY, CDR2 SYGVKD. This CDR3 region has 15 residues. CDR3 nucleotide sequence: TGTGCCATCAGTGAGTACGGGCAGGGTTACAATGAGCAGTTCTTC. Amino acid sequence: CAISEYGQGYNEQFF.

In this sample, this clone turned up once. V gene TRBV9 combines with J gene TRBJ2-3, with 8 bases identical to TRBD2. Germline trimming cut 3 bases from V and 0 bases from J; bases unmatched to any gene: 3. Germline V gene lookup returns CDR1 SGDLS and CDR2 YYNGEE. The CDR3 sequence is 15 residues long. Here the CDR3 DNA reads TGTGCCAGCAGCGAGCGGGAGTGGAGCACAGATACGCAGTATTTT. Amino acids: CASSEREWSTDTQYF.

The V gene is TRBV9, the J gene TRBJ1-2; D is ambiguous. Trimming cost V 3 bases and J 6 bases, with 12 bases left between them. The CDR3 length is 13 residues. Germline-derived CDR1 and CDR2 are SGDLS and YYNGEE. CDR3 coding DNA: TGTGCCAGCAGCGCGCCGGCTGCGAATGGCTACACCTTC. This sequence encodes CASSAPAANGYTF.

The V call is TRBV30, the J call TRBJ2-7; 13 nucleotides agree with TRBD2. With 4 bases clipped from V and 4 bases from J, the junction kept 4 bases outside the gene matches. The germline gives CDR1 GTSNPN, CDR2 SVGIG (reference sequence). The CDR3 covers 14 residues. CDR3 coding DNA: TGTGCCTGGAACACGGGACTAGCGGGGTACGAGCAGTACTTC. The encoded protein is CAWNTGLAGYEQYF.

The chain recombines TRBV12-5 with TRBJ2-1, with TRBD2 matching over 12 bases. The germline V gene encodes CDR1 LGHNT and CDR2 FRNRAP. V lost 6 bases, J lost 6 bases, and 3 bases stayed unmatched. This CDR3 has 14 residues. CDR3 nucleotide sequence: TGTGCTAGTGGCGGACTAGCGGGGCTCAATGAGCAGTTCTTC. Translation gives CASGGLAGLNEQFF.

The chain couples TRBV2 to TRBJ2-5; 9 bases map to TRBD1. With 7 bases clipped from V and 3 bases from J, the junction kept 9 bases outside the gene matches. The germline CDR1 and CDR2 sequences are SNHLY and FYNNEI. This CDR3 contains 15 residues. CDR3 residues: CASIQTGGVKETQYF. CDR3 coding DNA: TGTGCCAGCATCCAAACAGGGGGCGTTAAAGAGACCCAGTACTTC.

The chain carries TRBV19 and TRBJ1-1; the match to TRBD1 covers 8 bases. Unmatched junction bases numbered 3, after V lost 0 bases and J lost 6 bases. The CDR3 has 14 amino acids. Looked up from germline, CDR1 is LNHDA and CDR2 is SQIVND (reference sequence). The CDR3: CASSIDGTGPEAFF. The CDR3 DNA reads as TGTGCCAGTAGTATAGATGGGACAGGACCTGAAGCTTTCTTT.